This passage covers 9 T cell receptor beta chains from one sample sequenced in a study of blood T cell repertoires in COVID-19. The protocol was immunoSEQ multiplex PCR, while the TCRdb copy is restricted to in-frame clones and leaves out a portion. The table shows 200,000 to 250,000 clones, with roughly nine tenths occurring only once. The sample consisted of peripheral blood. These receptors were obtained from a woman between 45 and 60 years old with COVID-19, enrolled during active disease.

The chain carries TRBV12-5 and TRBJ2-4; maybe TRBD1 (5 bases). Germline V CDR1 and CDR2: LGHNT, FRNRAP. Trimming took 8 bases from V and 3 from J, leaving 14 bases between them. The CDR3 runs 14 residues. CDR3 DNA sequence: TGTGCTAGTAGTCAGGGCCTGGTCAAAAACATTCAGTACTTC. It is translated as CASSQGLVKNIQYF.

V and J are TRBV6-5 and TRBJ1-2, with D hard to call. V was pared by 5 bases and J by 6 bases, with 7 bases between. CDR3 size: 11 residues. Germline-derived CDR1 and CDR2 are MNHEY and SVGAGI. The DNA of the CDR3 is TGTGCCAGCAGTCTTAGTGATGGCTACACCTTC. It encodes CASSLSDGYTF.

The genes are TRBV30 and TRBJ1-1; perhaps TRBD1 as D (5 bases). The germline V and J ends were trimmed by 4 bases and 1 base, with 7 bases remaining between them. Per germline, CDR1 GTSNPN and CDR2 SVGIG (reference sequence). This CDR3 has 12 residues. CDR3 in DNA: TGTGCCTGGAAGCAGGGGAACACTGAAGCTTTCTTT. Its translation is CAWKQGNTEAFF.

This chain connects TRBV30 to TRBJ1-1, with 9 bases identical to TRBD1. Germline V gene data show CDR1 as GTSNPN and CDR2 as SVGIG (reference sequence). There are 13 residues in the CDR3. Trimming removed 8 bases from V and 4 bases from J; junction bases left unmatched: 8. The CDR3 loop is CAGYGTGITEAFF. The DNA for the CDR3 is TGTGCCGGATACGGGACAGGGATCACTGAAGCTTTCTTT.

The V and J genes are TRBV29-1 and TRBJ1-1; D remains ambiguous. CDR1 and CDR2 from the germline V gene are SQVTM and ANQGSEA. V lost 5 bases and J 5 bases, leaving 12 bases between the germline ends. CDR3 size: 12 residues. As DNA, the CDR3 is TGCAGCGTTTTGACTATTTCAACTGAAGCTTTCTTT. It specifies CSVLTISTEAFF.

The chain recombines TRBV3-1 (or the pseudogene TRBV3-2) with TRBJ2-2; 8 bases match TRBD1. After removal of 4 bases from V and 5 bases from J, the junction contained 3 bases not matched to a gene. The V gene's germline CDR1 is LGHDT and CDR2 YNNKEL (reference sequence). The CDR3 has 14 amino acids. Written as DNA, the CDR3 is TGTGCCAGCAGCCTTACAGGGGGAACCGGGGAGCTGTTTTTT. Protein sequence: CASSLTGGTGELFF.

The chain links TRBV6-5 to TRBJ2-7, with D possibly matching TRBD1 (6 bases). V was shortened by 10 bases and J by 6 bases, with 19 bases between the two germline ends. The length of the CDR3 is 13 residues. Germline values: CDR1 MNHEY, CDR2 SVGAGI. CDR3 coding DNA: TGTGCCACCCAATGGGCAGGGGCAGGCGAGCAGTACGTC. It specifies CATQWAGAGEQYV.

Notes on this clone: The junction departs from the called germline gene at one end, perhaps through a read error. This chain connects TRBV28 to TRBJ2-5, with a possible D match to TRBD1 (5 bases). The CDR3 length is 16 residues. The germline V gene encodes CDR1 MDHEN and CDR2 SYDVKM. The CDR3, as DNA: TGTGCCAGCAGTACACCGGACACCTCTACAAGAGAGGCCCAGTACTTC. Residues: CASSTPDTSTREAQYF. Supplemented by reference TRBV28 and TRBJ2-5, the full variable domain reads DVKVTQSSRYLVKRTGEKVFLECVQDMDHENMFWYRQDPGLGLRLIYFSYDVKMKEKGDIPEGYSVSREKKERFSLILESASTNQTSMYLCASSTPDTSTREAQYFGPGTRLLVL.

The chain combines TRBV19 with TRBJ1-4; TRBD1 aligns across 7 bases. CDR1 and CDR2 (germline): LNHDA, SQIVND (reference sequence). This CDR3 has 16 residues. The ends lost 4 bases at V and 5 bases at J; junction bases unmatched: 10. CDR3 nucleotides: TGTGCCAGTAGTAGGATCGGGACAGCCGAAAATGAAAAACTGTTTTTT. Its protein product is CASSRIGTAENEKLFF.